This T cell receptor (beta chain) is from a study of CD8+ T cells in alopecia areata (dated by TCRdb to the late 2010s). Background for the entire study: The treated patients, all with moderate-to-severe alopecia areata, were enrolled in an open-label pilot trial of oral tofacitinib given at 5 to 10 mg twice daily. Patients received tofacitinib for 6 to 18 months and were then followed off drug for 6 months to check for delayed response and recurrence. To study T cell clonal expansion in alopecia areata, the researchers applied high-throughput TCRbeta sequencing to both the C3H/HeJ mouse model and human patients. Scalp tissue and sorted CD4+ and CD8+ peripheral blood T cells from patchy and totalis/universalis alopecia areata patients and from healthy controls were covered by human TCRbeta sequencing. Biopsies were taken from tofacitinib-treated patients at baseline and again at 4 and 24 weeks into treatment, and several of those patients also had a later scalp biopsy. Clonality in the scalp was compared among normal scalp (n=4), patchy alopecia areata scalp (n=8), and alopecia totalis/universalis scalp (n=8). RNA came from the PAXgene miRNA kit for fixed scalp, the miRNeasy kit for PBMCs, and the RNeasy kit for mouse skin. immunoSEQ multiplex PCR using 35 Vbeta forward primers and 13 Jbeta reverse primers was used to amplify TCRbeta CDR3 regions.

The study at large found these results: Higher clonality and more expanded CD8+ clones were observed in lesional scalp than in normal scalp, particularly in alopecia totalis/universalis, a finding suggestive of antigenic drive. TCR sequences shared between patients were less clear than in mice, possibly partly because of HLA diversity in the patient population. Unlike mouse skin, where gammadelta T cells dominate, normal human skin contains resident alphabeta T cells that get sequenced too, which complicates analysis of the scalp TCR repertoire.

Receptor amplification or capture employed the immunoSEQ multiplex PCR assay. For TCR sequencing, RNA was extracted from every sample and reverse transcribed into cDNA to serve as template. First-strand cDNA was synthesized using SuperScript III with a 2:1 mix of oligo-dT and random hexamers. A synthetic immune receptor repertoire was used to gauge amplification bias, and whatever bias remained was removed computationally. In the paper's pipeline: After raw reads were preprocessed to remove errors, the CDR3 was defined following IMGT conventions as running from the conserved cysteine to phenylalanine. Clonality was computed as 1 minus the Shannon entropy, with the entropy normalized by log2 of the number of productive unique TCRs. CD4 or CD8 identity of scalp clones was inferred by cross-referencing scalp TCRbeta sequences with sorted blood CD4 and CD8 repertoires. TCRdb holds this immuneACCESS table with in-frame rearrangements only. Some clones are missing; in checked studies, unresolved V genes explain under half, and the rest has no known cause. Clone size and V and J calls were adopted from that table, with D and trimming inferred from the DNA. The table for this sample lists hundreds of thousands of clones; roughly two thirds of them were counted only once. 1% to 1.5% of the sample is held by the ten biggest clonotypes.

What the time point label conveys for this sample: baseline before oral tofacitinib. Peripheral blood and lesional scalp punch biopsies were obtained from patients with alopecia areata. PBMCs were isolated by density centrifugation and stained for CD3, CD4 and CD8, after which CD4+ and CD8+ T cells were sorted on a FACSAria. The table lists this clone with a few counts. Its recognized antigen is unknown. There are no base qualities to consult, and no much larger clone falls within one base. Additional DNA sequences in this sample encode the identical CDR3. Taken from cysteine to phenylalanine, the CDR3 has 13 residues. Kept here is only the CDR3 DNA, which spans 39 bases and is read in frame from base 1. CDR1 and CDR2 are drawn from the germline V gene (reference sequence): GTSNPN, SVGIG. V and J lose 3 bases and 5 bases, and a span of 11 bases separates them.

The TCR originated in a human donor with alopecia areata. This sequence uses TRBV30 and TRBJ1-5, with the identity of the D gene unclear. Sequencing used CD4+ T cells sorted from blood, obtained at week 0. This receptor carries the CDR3 CAWSSGGDQPQHF. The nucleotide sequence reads TGTGCCTGGAGCTCAGGCGGGGATCAGCCCCAGCATTTT. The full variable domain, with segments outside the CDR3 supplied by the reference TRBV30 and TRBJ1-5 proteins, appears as SQTIHQWPATLVQPVGSPLSLECTVEGTSNPNLYWYRQAAGRGLQLLFYSVGIGQISSEVPQNLSASRPQDRQFILSSKKLLLSDSGFYLCAWSSGGDQPQHFGDGTRLSIL.